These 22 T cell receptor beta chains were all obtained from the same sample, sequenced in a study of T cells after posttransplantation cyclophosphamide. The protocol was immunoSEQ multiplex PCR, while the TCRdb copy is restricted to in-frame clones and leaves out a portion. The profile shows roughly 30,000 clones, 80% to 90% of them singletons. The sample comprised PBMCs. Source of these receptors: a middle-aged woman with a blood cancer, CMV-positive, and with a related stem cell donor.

The CDR3 is CASSPKGASTYEQYF. The CDR3 DNA sequence: TGTGCCAGCTCACCAAAGGGGGCCTCCACCTACGAGCAGTACTTC. The J gene is TRBJ2-7, the V gene TRBV18; 7 nucleotides align to TRBD1. Germline V CDR1 and CDR2: KGHSH, LQKENI. The CDR3 covers 15 residues. Losses at the gene ends were 2 bases for V and 2 bases for J; bases not matched to a gene: 6.

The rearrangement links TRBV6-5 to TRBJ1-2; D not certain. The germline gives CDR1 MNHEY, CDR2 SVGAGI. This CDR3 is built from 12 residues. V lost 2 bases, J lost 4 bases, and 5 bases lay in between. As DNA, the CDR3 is TGTGCCAGCAGTTACACGGGCTATGGCTACACCTTC. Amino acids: CASSYTGYGYTF.

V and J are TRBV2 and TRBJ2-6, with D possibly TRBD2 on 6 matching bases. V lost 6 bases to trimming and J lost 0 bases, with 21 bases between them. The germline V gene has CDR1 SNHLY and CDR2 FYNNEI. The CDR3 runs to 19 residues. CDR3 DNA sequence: TGTGCCAGCAGGGGGACTGTTGTAAGGGTAGCCTCTGGGGCCAACGTCCTGACTTTC. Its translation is CASRGTVVRVASGANVLTF.

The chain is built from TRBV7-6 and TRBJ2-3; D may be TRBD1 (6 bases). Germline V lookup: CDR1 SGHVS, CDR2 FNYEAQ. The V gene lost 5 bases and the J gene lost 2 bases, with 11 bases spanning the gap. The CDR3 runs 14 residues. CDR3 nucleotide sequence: TGTGCCAGCAGCCTCACAGGGCCCACAGATACGCAGTATTTT. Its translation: CASSLTGPTDTQYF.

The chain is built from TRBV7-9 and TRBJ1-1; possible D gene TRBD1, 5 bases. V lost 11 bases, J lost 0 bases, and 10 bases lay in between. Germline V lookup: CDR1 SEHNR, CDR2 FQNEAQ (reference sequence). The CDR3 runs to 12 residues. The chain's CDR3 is CAVDSLNTEAFF. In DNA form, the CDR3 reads TGTGCCGTCGACAGCCTGAACACTGAAGCTTTCTTT.

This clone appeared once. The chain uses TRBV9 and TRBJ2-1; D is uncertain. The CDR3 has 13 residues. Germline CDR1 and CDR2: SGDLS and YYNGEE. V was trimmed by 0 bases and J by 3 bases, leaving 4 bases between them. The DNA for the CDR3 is TGTGCCAGCAGCGTAGACTACTACAATGAGCAGTTCTTC. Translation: CASSVDYYNEQFF. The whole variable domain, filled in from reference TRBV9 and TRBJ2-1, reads DSGVTQTPKHLITATGQRVTLRCSPRSGDLSVYWYQQSLDQGLQFLIQYYNGEERAKGNILERFSAQQFPDLHSELNLSSLELGDSALYFCASSVDYYNEQFFGPGTRLTVL.

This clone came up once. The chain's CDR3 is CASPVLQGAGELFF. For the CDR3, the DNA is TGTGCCAGCCCCGTTTTACAGGGGGCCGGGGAGCTGTTTTTT. The genes are TRBV6-1 and TRBJ2-2; 8 bases line up with TRBD1. There are 14 residues in the CDR3. J gave up 6 bases and V 8 bases, and 8 bases lay outside the gene matches. Germline V gene sequence: CDR1 MNHNS, CDR2 SASEGT.

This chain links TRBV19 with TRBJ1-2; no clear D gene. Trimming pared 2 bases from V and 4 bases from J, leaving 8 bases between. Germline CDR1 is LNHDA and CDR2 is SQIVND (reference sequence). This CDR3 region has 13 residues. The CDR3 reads CASSIRGFYGYTF. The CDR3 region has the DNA TGTGCCAGTAGTATACGCGGATTCTATGGCTACACCTTC.

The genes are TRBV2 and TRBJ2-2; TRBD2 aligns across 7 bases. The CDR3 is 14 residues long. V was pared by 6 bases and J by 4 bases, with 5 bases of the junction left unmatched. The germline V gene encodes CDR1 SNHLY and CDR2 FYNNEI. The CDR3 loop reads CASRGREGTGELFF. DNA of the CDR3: TGTGCCAGCAGGGGAAGGGAGGGCACCGGGGAGCTGTTTTTT.

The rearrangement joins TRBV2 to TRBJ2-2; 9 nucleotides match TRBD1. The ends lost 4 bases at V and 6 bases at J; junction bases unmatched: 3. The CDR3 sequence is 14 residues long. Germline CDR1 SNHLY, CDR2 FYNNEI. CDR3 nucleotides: TGTGCCAGCAGTGGACAGGGGGGCCCCGGGGAGCTGTTTTTT. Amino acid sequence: CASSGQGGPGELFF. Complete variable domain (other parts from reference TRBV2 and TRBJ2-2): EPEVTQTPSHQVTQMGQEVILRCVPISNHLYFYWYRQILGQKVEFLVSFYNNEISEKSEIFDDQFSVERPDGSNFTLKIRSTKLEDSAMYFCASSGQGGPGELFFGEGSRLTVL.

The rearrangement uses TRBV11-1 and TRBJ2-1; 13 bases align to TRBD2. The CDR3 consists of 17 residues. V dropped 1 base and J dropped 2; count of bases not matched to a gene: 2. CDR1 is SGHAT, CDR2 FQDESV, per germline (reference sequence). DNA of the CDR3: TGTGCCAGCAGCTTAGTGACTAGCGGGGGGCCCTACAATGAGCAGTTCTTC. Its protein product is CASSLVTSGGPYNEQFF.

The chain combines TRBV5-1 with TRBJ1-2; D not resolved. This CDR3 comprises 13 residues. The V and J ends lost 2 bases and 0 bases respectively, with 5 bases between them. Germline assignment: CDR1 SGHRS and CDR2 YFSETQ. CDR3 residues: CASSFEANYGYTF. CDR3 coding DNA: TGCGCCAGCAGCTTCGAGGCTAACTATGGCTACACCTTC.

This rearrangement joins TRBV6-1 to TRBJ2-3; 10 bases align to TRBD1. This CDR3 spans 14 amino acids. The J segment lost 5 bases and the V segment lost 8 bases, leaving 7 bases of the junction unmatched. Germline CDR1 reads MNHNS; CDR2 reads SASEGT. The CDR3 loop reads CASRTGGVEDTQYF. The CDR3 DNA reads TGTGCCAGCCGGACAGGGGGAGTTGAAGATACGCAGTATTTT.

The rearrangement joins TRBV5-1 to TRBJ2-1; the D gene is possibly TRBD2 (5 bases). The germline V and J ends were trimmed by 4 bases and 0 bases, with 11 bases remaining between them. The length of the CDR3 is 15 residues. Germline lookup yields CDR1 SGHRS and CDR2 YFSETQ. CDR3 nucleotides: TGCGCCAGCAGCGAGGGTCAAAGCTCCTACAATGAGCAGTTCTTC. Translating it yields CASSEGQSSYNEQFF.

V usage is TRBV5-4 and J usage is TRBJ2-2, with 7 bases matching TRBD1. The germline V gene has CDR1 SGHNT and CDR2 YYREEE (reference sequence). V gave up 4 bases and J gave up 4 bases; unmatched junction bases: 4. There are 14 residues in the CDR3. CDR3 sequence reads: CASSRDRATGELFF. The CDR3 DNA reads TGTGCCAGCAGCCGAGACAGGGCCACCGGGGAGCTGTTTTTT.

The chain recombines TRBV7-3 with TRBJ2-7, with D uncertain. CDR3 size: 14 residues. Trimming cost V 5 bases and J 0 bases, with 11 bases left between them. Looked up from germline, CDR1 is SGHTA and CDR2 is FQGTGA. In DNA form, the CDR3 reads TGTGCCAGCAGCCTAGGCGTGGGCTCCTACGAGCAGTACTTC. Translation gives CASSLGVGSYEQYF.

The CDR3 region is CASSLLASRSSYEQYF. The CDR3 nucleotides are TGTGCCAGCAGTTTACTAGCCTCTAGGAGCTCCTACGAGCAGTACTTC. V and J are TRBV27 and TRBJ2-7; TRBD2 is a possible D gene (5 bases). Germline CDR1 is MNHEY and CDR2 is SMNVEV (reference sequence). This CDR3 spans 16 amino acids. V dropped 2 bases and J dropped 0 bases, with 14 bases sitting between them.

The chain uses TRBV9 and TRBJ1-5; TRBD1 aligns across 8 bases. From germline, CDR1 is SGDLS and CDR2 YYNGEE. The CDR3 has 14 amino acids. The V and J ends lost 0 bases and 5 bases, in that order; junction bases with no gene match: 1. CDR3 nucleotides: TGTGCCAGCAGCGTAGCAGGGGGCGATCAGCCCCAGCATTTT. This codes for CASSVAGGDQPQHF.

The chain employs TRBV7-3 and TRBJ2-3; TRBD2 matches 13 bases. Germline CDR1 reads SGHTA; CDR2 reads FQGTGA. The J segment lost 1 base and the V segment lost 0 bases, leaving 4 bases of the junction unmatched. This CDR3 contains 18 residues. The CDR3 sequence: CASSLTLTSGGRTDTQYF. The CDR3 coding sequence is TGTGCCAGCAGCTTAACCCTGACTAGCGGGGGGCGCACAGATACGCAGTATTTT.

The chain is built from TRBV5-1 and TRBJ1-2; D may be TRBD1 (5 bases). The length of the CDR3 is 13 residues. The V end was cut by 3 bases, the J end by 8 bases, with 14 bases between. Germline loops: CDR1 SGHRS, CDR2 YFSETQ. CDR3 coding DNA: TGCGCCAGCAGCTGGGGGAGGGATAGCGGCTACACCTTC. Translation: CASSWGRDSGYTF. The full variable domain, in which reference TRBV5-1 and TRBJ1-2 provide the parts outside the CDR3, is KAGVTQTPRYLIKTRGQQVTLSCSPISGHRSVSWYQQTPGQGLQFLFEYFSETQRNKGNFPGRFSGRQFSNSRSEMNVSTLELGDSALYLCASSWGRDSGYTFGSGTRLTVV.

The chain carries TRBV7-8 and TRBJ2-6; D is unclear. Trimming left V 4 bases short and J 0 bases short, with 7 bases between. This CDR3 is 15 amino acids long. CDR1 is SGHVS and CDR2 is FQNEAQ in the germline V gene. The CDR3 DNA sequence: TGTGCCAGCAGCTCGCCCTACTCTGGGGCCAACGTCCTGACTTTC. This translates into CASSSPYSGANVLTF.

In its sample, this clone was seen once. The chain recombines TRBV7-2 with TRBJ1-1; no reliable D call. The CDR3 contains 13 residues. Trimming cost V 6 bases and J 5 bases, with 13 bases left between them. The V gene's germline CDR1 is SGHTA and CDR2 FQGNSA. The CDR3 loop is CASSIGPGTEAFF. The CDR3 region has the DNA TGTGCCAGCAGTATAGGGCCGGGGACTGAAGCTTTCTTT.